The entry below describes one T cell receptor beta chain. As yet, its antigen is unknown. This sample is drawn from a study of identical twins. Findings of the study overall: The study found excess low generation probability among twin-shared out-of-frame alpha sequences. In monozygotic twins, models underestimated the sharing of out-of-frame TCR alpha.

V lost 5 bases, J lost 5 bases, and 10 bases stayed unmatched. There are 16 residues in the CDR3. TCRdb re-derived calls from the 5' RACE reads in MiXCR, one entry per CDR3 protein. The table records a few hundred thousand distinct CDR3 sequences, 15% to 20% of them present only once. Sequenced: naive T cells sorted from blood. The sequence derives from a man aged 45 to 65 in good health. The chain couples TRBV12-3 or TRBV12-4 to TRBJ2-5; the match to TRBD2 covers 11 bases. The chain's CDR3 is CASSLRLAGSLETQYF. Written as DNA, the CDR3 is TGTGCCAGCAGTCTAAGACTAGCGGGGTCGCTGGAGACCCAGTACTTC.